This T cell receptor beta chain was captured by sequencing in a study of beta chain features in type 1 diabetes. Whole-study results and caveats: Patients with Type 1 diabetes showed moderately but significantly shorter TCRB CDR3s in all four CD4+ subsets.

The CDR3 totals 12 residues. CDR1 and CDR2 from the germline V gene are WNHNN and SYGVQD (reference sequence). With 6 bases removed from V and 10 bases from J, the gap between germline ends came to 10 bases. Isolated RNA was reverse transcribed in full, so expressed TCRB transcripts were sequenced. Clones were sequenced by immunoSEQ multiplex PCR, and TCRdb holds only the in-frame ones, with some missing. The sample includes approximately 27,000 clones, around half of them seen just once. With respect to this clone: Its antigen is unidentified.

The sample consisted of stem cell memory CD4+ T cells from blood. The chain recombines TRBV10-1 with TRBJ1-6; D is uncertain. The source is a young man with type 1 diabetes. The CDR3 here is CASSFGGSPLHF. The CDR3 DNA sequence: TGCGCCAGCAGCTTTGGAGGATCACCCCTCCACTTT.